One sample yielded the 27 T cell receptor beta chains listed below, sequenced in a study of metastatic and nonmetastatic thyroid tumors. MiXCR reprocessed the PCR reads for TCRdb. There are 15,000 to 20,000 clones in the sample; about 29% occur only once, and 10% to 15% lies in the top ten. There were no patients who had received any treatment before thyroid surgery. Sequences were obtained from tumor tissue. These TCRs come from a male donor with papillary thyroid cancer or a benign thyroid nodule (not recorded which). Some clones in this sample may be carry-over from other donors' samples.

This clone was recorded at least ten times. The rearrangement uses TRBV2 and TRBJ2-1, with 8 bases aligning to TRBD2. This CDR3 region has 13 residues. The germline V gene has CDR1 SNHLY and CDR2 FYNNEI. Germline trimming cut 6 bases from V and 9 bases from J; bases unmatched to any gene: 7. The CDR3 DNA reads TGTGCCAGCAGACTAGCGGAGGGGGGTGAGCAGTTCTTC. Protein sequence: CASRLAEGGEQFF.

This clone has a count of ten or more. A much more abundant neighbour one base away suggests this may be a read error. This rearrangement joins TRBV6-1 to TRBJ2-7; a weak D match, TRBD1 (6 bases). V was cut by 8 bases and J by 1 base, with 18 bases left in between. Germline V lookup: CDR1 MNHNS, CDR2 SASEGT. This CDR3 is built from 15 residues. The CDR3 DNA follows: TGTGCCAGCGGATTGCAGGGGAAAACTTCCTACGAGCAGTACTTC. Translating gives CASGLQGKTSYEQYF.

This clone was counted at least ten times. With a much larger clone just one base away, this may be a read error. The CDR3 sequence is CASSPESNQPQHF. The CDR3 DNA reads TGTGCCAGCAGTCCGGAGAGCAATCAGCCCCAGCATTTT. The rearrangement joins TRBV2 to TRBJ1-5; D not certain. The CDR3 sequence is 13 residues long. Germline V gene sequence: CDR1 SNHLY, CDR2 FYNNEI. The V end was cut by 5 bases, the J end by 1 base, with 6 bases between.

The gene calls are TRBV12-3 or TRBV12-4 and TRBJ2-1; TRBD2 agrees at 14 bases. CDR3 length: 18 amino acids. After removal of 6 bases from V and 9 bases from J, the junction contained 16 bases not matched to a gene. As DNA, the CDR3 is TGTGCCAGCAGCTCCACAACCTCGGGACTAGCGGGAGTGCTTGAGCAGTTCTTC. Translation: CASSSTTSGLAGVLEQFF.

This chain connects TRBV5-6 to TRBJ2-7; 9 nucleotides align to TRBD2. The germline gives CDR1 SGHDT, CDR2 YYEEEE. This CDR3 is 16 amino acids long. The V and J ends lost 2 bases and 2 bases, in that order; junction bases with no gene match: 8. The CDR3 reads CASSFLIAGVPYEQYF. The CDR3, as DNA: TGTGCCAGCAGCTTTCTTATAGCGGGAGTTCCCTACGAGCAGTACTTC.

V and J are TRBV20-1 and TRBJ2-7, with 10 bases fitting TRBD2. V shed 3 bases and J 2 bases; nucleotides not matched to a gene: 1. The CDR3 is 13 residues long. Germline CDR1 and CDR2: DFQATT and SNEGSKA (reference sequence). In nucleotides, the CDR3 is TGCAGTGCTAGGCTAGCGGGAGCCTACGAGCAGTACTTC. It yields the protein CSARLAGAYEQYF.

There are many counts of this clone. CDR3 sequence (DNA): TGCGCCAGCAGCTTACAGCCCGGACGTGAAGATACGCAGTATTTT. Translation gives CASSLQPGREDTQYF. The V and J genes are TRBV5-1 and TRBJ2-3, with D unresolved. Per germline, CDR1 SGHRS and CDR2 YFSETQ. V gave up 2 bases and J gave up 5 bases, with 15 bases separating them. The CDR3 loop spans 15 amino acids.

There are many counts of this clone. The J gene is TRBJ2-1, the V gene TRBV9; D unresolved. From germline, CDR1 is SGDLS and CDR2 YYNGEE. The CDR3 has 15 amino acids. Between the trimmed V and J ends, which lost 2 bases and 0 bases, there was a span of 9 bases. The CDR3 nucleotides read TGTGCCAGCAGCGTGCACCCGAGCTCCTACAATGAGCAGTTCTTC. Translating gives CASSVHPSSYNEQFF.

This clone has only a few counts. The chain carries TRBV6-2 or TRBV6-3 and TRBJ2-3, with 12 bases that match TRBD2. J was trimmed by 4 bases and V by 4 bases; bases with no gene match: 6. The CDR3 loop spans 16 amino acids. Germline V gene data show CDR1 as MNHEY and CDR2 as SVGEGT. CDR3 sequence (DNA): TGTGCCAGCAGTTTACAGACTAGCGGGAGTTCAGATACGCAGTATTTT. Protein product: CASSLQTSGSSDTQYF.

Many counts were recorded for this clone. The chain carries TRBV20-1 and TRBJ1-4; TRBD1 aligns across 9 bases. With 2 bases clipped from V and 8 bases from J, the junction kept 12 bases outside the gene matches. CDR3 length: 16 amino acids. Germline CDR1 reads DFQATT; CDR2 reads SNEGSKA (reference sequence). The CDR3 DNA follows: TGCAGTGCTAGAAGGGGGACAGGGAAGCGGCAGGAAAAACTGTTTTTT. Translation gives CSARRGTGKRQEKLFF.

V and J are TRBV4-3 and TRBJ1-3; D gene unclear. V lost 0 bases and J 2 bases, leaving 11 bases between the germline ends. The germline gives CDR1 LGHNA, CDR2 YSLEER. The CDR3 consists of 16 residues. CDR3 bases: TGCGCCAGCAGCCAAGATGTAGGGTTGACTGGAAACACCATATATTTT. Protein product: CASSQDVGLTGNTIYF.

The chain links TRBV5-1 to TRBJ2-1; 13 bases align to TRBD2. The CDR3 sequence is 16 residues long. The V gene's germline CDR1 is SGHRS and CDR2 YFSETQ. The junction had 7 bases not matched to a gene; V was cut back by 2 bases and J by 8 bases. The CDR3 loop is CASSLTSGRAEDEQFF. Here the CDR3 DNA reads TGCGCCAGCAGCTTAACTAGCGGGAGGGCCGAGGATGAGCAGTTCTTC.

This clone occurred a few times. The sample contains more than one DNA sequence encoding this CDR3. This chain uses TRBV20-1 with TRBJ1-5; 10 positions agree with TRBD1. This CDR3 comprises 16 residues. Germline values: CDR1 DFQATT, CDR2 SNEGSKA (reference sequence). The junction had 9 bases not matched to a gene; V was cut back by 6 bases and J by 1 base. CDR3 bases: TGCAGTGCGGAGGGACAGGGGCCCCGCAGCAATCAGCCCCAGCATTTT. Amino acid sequence: CSAEGQGPRSNQPQHF.

This clone was observed many times. The chain uses TRBV29-1 and TRBJ2-4; 8 nucleotides line up with TRBD1. Germline loops: CDR1 SQVTM, CDR2 ANQGSEA. This CDR3 has 14 residues. After removal of 6 bases from V and 1 base from J, the junction contained 5 bases not matched to a gene. This chain's CDR3 is CSVIRDRAKNIQYF. CDR3 nucleotide sequence: TGCAGCGTGATCCGGGACAGGGCCAAAAACATTCAGTACTTC. The full variable domain, rest sourced from reference TRBV29-1 and TRBJ2-4, is SAVISQKPSRDICQRGTSLTIQCQVDSQVTMMFWYRQQPGQSLTLIATANQGSEATYESGFVIDKFPISRPNLTFSTLTVSNMSPEDSSIYLCSVIRDRAKNIQYFGAGTRLSVL.

This clone was counted only a few times. V usage is TRBV9 and J usage is TRBJ2-2, with D perhaps matching TRBD1 or TRBD2 (5 bases each). V shed 0 bases and J shed 6 bases, with 12 bases lying between them. Germline-derived CDR1 and CDR2 are SGDLS and YYNGEE. The CDR3 spans 15 residues. The CDR3 spells CASSVGRLGAGELFF. The CDR3 bases are TGTGCCAGCAGCGTAGGGCGGTTGGGGGCCGGGGAGCTGTTTTTT.

This clone was found many times. The chain's CDR3 is CASSYPSLYRLAGGEKETQYF. CDR3 coding DNA: TGTGCCAGCAGCTACCCCAGCCTGTATAGACTAGCGGGAGGGGAAAAAGAGACCCAGTACTTC. The rearrangement uses TRBV7-6 and TRBJ2-5, with 14 bases that match TRBD2. Germline trimming cut 4 bases from V and 3 bases from J; bases unmatched to any gene: 19. The germline V gene has CDR1 SGHVS and CDR2 FNYEAQ. The CDR3 is made up of 21 amino acids.

The rearrangement joins TRBV30 to TRBJ2-1; no clear D. CDR3 size: 14 residues. Deletions cut 2 bases from V and 4 bases from J, with 12 bases between. In germline, CDR1 is GTSNPN, CDR2 SVGIG (reference sequence). The CDR3 DNA reads TGTGCCTGGAGTCCCATGTCCGCTTACAATGAGCAGTTCTTC. Its translation is CAWSPMSAYNEQFF.

This clone is classed as medium-sized. This sequence joins TRBV4-1 and TRBJ1-2; the match to TRBD1 covers 9 bases. Germline V gene data show CDR1 as MGHRA and CDR2 as YSYEKL. This CDR3 spans 17 amino acids. After removal of 2 bases from V and 0 bases from J, the junction contained 7 bases not matched to a gene. CDR3 loop: CASSQRQGVVPNYGYTF. In DNA form, the CDR3 reads TGCGCCAGCAGCCAACGACAGGGGGTTGTTCCTAACTATGGCTACACCTTC.

This clone was detected only a few times. The rearrangement uses TRBV20-1 and TRBJ2-7; 12 bases fit TRBD2. The CDR3 covers 17 residues. After removal of 0 bases from V and 4 bases from J, the junction contained 10 bases not matched to a gene. CDR1 DFQATT and CDR2 SNEGSKA come from the germline V gene (reference sequence). The CDR3 region is CSARDWASGRAGYEQYF. In nucleotides, the CDR3 is TGCAGTGCTAGAGATTGGGCTAGCGGGAGGGCAGGATACGAGCAGTACTTC.

The rearrangement links TRBV5-1 to TRBJ2-3; D might be TRBD1 (6 bases). The CDR3 has 15 amino acids. The V gene's germline CDR1 is SGHRS and CDR2 YFSETQ. V was shortened by 4 bases and J by 2 bases, with 14 bases between the two germline ends. This CDR3 is CASSDRDIYTDTQYF. DNA of the CDR3: TGCGCCAGCAGCGACCGGGACATATACACAGATACGCAGTATTTT. The full variable domain, completed using reference TRBV5-1 and TRBJ2-3, is KAGVTQTPRYLIKTRGQQVTLSCSPISGHRSVSWYQQTPGQGLQFLFEYFSETQRNKGNFPGRFSGRQFSNSRSEMNVSTLELGDSALYLCASSDRDIYTDTQYFGPGTRLTVL.

V gene TRBV4-2 combines with J gene TRBJ2-7; 12 bases are a match to TRBD2. Germline assignment: CDR1 LGHNA and CDR2 YNFKEQ. The V gene end was trimmed by 3 bases and the J gene end by 5 bases; junction bases not matched to a gene: 5. The CDR3 runs to 15 residues. The CDR3: CASSHGLAGRDEQYF. CDR3 bases: TGTGCCAGCAGCCACGGACTAGCGGGGAGGGACGAGCAGTACTTC.

The chain joins TRBV7-2 to TRBJ1-2; 7 bases match TRBD1. The CDR3 is 13 residues long. After removal of 5 bases from V and 7 bases from J, the junction contained 7 bases not matched to a gene. Germline values: CDR1 SGHTA, CDR2 FQGNSA. CDR3: CASSGQGVSGYTF. Here the CDR3 DNA reads TGTGCCAGCAGCGGTCAGGGGGTCAGTGGCTACACCTTC.

There are a few counts of this clone. The rearrangement joins TRBV27 to TRBJ1-1; 7 nucleotides match TRBD1. The germline CDR1 and CDR2 sequences are MNHEY and SMNVEV (reference sequence). The CDR3 is 15 amino acids. V gave up 3 bases and J gave up 3 bases; unmatched junction bases: 7. CDR3 nucleotide sequence: TGTGCCAGCAGTTTGGGACAGATTTTGGACACTGAAGCTTTCTTT. Its protein is CASSLGQILDTEAFF.

This clone has just a few counts. The J gene is TRBJ1-5, the V gene TRBV6-1; TRBD1 is a possible D gene (6 bases). The germline gives CDR1 MNHNS, CDR2 SASEGT. This CDR3 is 18 amino acids long. V was clipped by 2 bases and J by 4 bases, with 21 bases between them. The CDR3 DNA sequence: TGTGCCAGCAGTGAACTACCGGGACACAATACGGGGAATCAGCCCCAGCATTTT. Encoded protein: CASSELPGHNTGNQPQHF.

Remarks on this clone: One junction end does not reproduce the germline sequence, and a read error may be involved. Additional DNA sequences in this sample encode the identical CDR3. CDR3 coding DNA: TGCGCCAGCAGCCTCACTCAGAGCTCCTATAATTCACCTCTCCACTTT. It codes for CASSLTQSSYNSPLHF. This chain joins TRBV4-1 and TRBJ1-6; D call uncertain. Germline V gene lookup returns CDR1 MGHRA and CDR2 YSYEKL. This CDR3 region has 16 residues.

This clone was observed a handful of times. The CDR3 bases are TGTGCCAGTAGTGGGACAGGAGGTCTCCGAACTGAAGCTTTCTTT. This gives the protein CASSGTGGLRTEAFF. The V gene is TRBV19, the J gene TRBJ1-1, with TRBD1 identical over 8 bases. The CDR3 has 15 residues. Germline V gene data show CDR1 as LNHDA and CDR2 as SQIVND (reference sequence). The J segment lost 5 bases and the V segment lost 5 bases, leaving 10 bases of the junction unmatched.

This chain connects TRBV5-1 to TRBJ2-2; a weak D match, TRBD1 (5 bases). Germline CDR1 reads SGHRS; CDR2 reads YFSETQ. CDR3 length equals 17 residues. The ends were cut back, 4 bases at V and 5 bases at J, with 21 bases in the middle. The CDR3 DNA reads as TGCGCCAGCAGCCGAGGAAGGTTAGGGGCCGCAACCGGGGAGCTGTTTTTT. This sequence encodes CASSRGRLGAATGELFF.